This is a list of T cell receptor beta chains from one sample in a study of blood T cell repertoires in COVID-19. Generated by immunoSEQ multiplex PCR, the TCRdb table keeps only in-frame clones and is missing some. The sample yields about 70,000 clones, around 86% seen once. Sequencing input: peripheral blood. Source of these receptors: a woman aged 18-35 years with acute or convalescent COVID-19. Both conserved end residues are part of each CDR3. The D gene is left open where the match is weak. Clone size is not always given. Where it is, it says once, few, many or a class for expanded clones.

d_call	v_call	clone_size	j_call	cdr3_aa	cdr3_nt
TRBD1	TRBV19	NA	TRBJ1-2	CASSLTGTVYGYTF	TGTGCCAGTAGTCTTACAGGGACAGTATATGGCTACACCTTC
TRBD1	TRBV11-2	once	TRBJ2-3	CASSFSPGQGATDTQYF	TGTGCCAGCAGCTTTAGCCCGGGACAGGGGGCTACAGATACGCAGTATTTT
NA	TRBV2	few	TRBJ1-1	CASSERRGGTEAFF	TGTGCCAGCAGTGAAAGACGAGGGGGCACTGAAGCTTTCTTT
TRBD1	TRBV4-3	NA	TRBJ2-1	CASGDRAGEQFF	TGCGCCAGCGGCGACAGGGCTGGTGAGCAGTTCTTC
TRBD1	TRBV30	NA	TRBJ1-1	CAWSPRGRVNAEAFF	TGTGCCTGGAGTCCGAGGGGGCGGGTGAACGCTGAAGCTTTCTTT
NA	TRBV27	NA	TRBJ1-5	CASSEGGHQPQHF	TGTGCCAGCAGTGAGGGAGGGCATCAGCCCCAGCATTTT
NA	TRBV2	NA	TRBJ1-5	CASSGTQGYNQPQHF	TGTGCCAGCAGTGGGACACAGGGTTACAATCAGCCCCAGCATTTT
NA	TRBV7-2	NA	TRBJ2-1	CASSLLLPQYNEQFF	TGTGCCAGCAGCTTATTACTCCCCCAATACAATGAGCAGTTCTTC
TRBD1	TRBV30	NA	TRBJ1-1	CALTGGMNTEAFF	TGTGCCTTAACAGGGGGCATGAACACTGAAGCTTTCTTT
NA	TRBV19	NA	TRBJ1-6	CASSISGDFSPLHF	TGTGCCAGTAGTATCTCGGGGGATTTTTCACCCCTCCACTTT
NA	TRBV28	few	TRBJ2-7	CASSYTGYEQYF	TGTGCCAGCAGTTATACAGGGTACGAGCAGTACTTC
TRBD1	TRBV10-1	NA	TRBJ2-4	CASSSRQGPKNIQYF	TGCGCCAGCAGTTCACGACAGGGGCCCAAAAACATTCAGTACTTC
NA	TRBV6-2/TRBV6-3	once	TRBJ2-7	CASSYHVGGGSYEQYF	TGTGCCAGCAGTTATCACGTTGGGGGAGGTTCCTACGAGCAGTACTTC
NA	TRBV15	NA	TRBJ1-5	CATSIRGGNQPQHF	TGTGCCACCAGCATAAGAGGTGGCAATCAGCCCCAGCATTTT
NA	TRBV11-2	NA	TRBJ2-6	CASSPQLGGASGANVLTF	TGTGCCAGCAGCCCTCAATTAGGGGGAGCCTCTGGGGCCAACGTCCTGACTTTC
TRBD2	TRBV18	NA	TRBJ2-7	CASSPGLAGGDEQYF	TGTGCCAGCTCACCTGGGCTAGCGGGAGGTGACGAGCAGTACTTC
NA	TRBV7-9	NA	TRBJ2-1	CASSWLLAGYEQFF	TGTGCCAGCAGCTGGCTACTGGCCGGGTATGAGCAGTTCTTC
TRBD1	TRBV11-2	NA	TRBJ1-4	CASSPTGSVEKLFF	TGTGCCAGCAGCCCGACAGGGTCCGTGGAAAAACTGTTTTTT
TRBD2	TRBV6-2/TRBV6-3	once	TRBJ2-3	CASSPQPGLAGYDNTDTQYF	TGTGCCAGCAGCCCTCAGCCCGGACTAGCGGGTTATGACAACACAGATACGCAGTATTTT
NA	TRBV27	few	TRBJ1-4	CASPFRNEKLFF	TGTGCCAGCCCTTTCCGTAATGAAAAACTGTTTTTT
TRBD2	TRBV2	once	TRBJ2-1	CASSRLRTTPGLAGLGEQFF	TGTGCCAGTTCCCGACTCCGGACAACTCCGGGACTAGCGGGATTGGGTGAGCAGTTCTTC
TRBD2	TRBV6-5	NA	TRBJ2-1	CASSLAGEAYNEQFF	TGTGCCAGCAGTCTAGCGGGGGAGGCCTACAATGAGCAGTTCTTC
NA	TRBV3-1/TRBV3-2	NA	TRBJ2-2	CASSQDRTNTGELFF	TGTGCCAGCAGCCAGGACAGAACGAACACCGGGGAGCTGTTTTTT
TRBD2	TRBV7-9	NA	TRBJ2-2	CASRLAENTGELFF	TGTGCCAGCAGACTAGCGGAGAACACCGGGGAGCTGTTTTTT
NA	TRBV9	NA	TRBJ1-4	CASSVGDNRAYEKLFF	TGTGCCAGCAGCGTGGGTGATAACAGGGCTTATGAAAAACTGTTTTTT
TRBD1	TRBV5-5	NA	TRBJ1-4	CASSGGGQGATNEKLFF	TGTGCCAGCAGCGGCGGGGGACAGGGAGCAACTAATGAAAAACTGTTTTTT
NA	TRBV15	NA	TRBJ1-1	CATSSRSQPEAFF	TGTGCCACCAGCAGCCGCTCACAGCCTGAAGCTTTCTTT